These 2 T cell receptor beta chains came from one sample sequenced in a study of blood T cell repertoires in COVID-19. Sequencing used immunoSEQ multiplex PCR; TCRdb keeps in-frame clones, though not all of them. The sample has hundreds of thousands of clones, 90% seen once. The sequencing sample was made of PBMCs or T cells enriched from blood (not recorded which). The source is a woman aged 18-30 years with acute COVID-19.

Here the CDR3 reads CASSPRSGPQETQYF. The CDR3 DNA is TGTGCCAGCTCACCAAGAAGCGGGCCCCAAGAGACCCAGTACTTC. The V call is TRBV18, the J call TRBJ2-5; TRBD2 might be the D (6 bases). CDR1 is KGHSH, CDR2 LQKENI, per germline. The CDR3 sequence is 15 residues long. Trimming took off 2 bases at V and 1 base at J, with 11 bases between the two ends.

The sample holds one count of this clone. CDR3 amino acids: CATQKGRSSYEQYF. DNA for the CDR3: TGTGCCACCCAAAAAGGCAGGTCTTCCTACGAGCAGTACTTC. This chain links TRBV7-8 with TRBJ2-7; D is uncertain. The CDR3 loop spans 14 amino acids. Trimming pared 10 bases from V and 1 base from J, leaving 17 bases between. Germline CDR1 is SGHVS and CDR2 is FQNEAQ.